This TCR beta chain was documented in a study of prognosis after radiotherapy for stage I lung cancer. Genomic DNA was the source, and TCR beta CDR3 was amplified from it by two-round multiplex PCR. During first-round PCR, primers specific to each TRBV and TRBJ gene were used. TCRdb reprocessed the multiplex PCR reads with MiXCR, giving one entry per CDR3 protein. The repertoire holds more than 30,000 distinct CDR3 sequences, with 25% to 40% as singletons. Concerning this clonotype: Sequence at one end of the junction differs from germline and may be a read error.

Germline CDR1 and CDR2: SGHRS and YFSETQ. This CDR3 region has 16 residues. J is TRBJ2-1 and V is TRBV5-1, with 9 positions matching TRBD1. This sequence originates from a donor aged 50 or older with non-small cell lung cancer. Material: PBMCs, obtained before or after stereotactic body radiation therapy (not recorded which). The chain's CDR3 is CASSPRQGVSYSEQFF. CDR3 nucleotides: TGCGCCAGCAGCCCGCGACAGGGGGTTTCCTACAGTGAGCAGTTCTTC.